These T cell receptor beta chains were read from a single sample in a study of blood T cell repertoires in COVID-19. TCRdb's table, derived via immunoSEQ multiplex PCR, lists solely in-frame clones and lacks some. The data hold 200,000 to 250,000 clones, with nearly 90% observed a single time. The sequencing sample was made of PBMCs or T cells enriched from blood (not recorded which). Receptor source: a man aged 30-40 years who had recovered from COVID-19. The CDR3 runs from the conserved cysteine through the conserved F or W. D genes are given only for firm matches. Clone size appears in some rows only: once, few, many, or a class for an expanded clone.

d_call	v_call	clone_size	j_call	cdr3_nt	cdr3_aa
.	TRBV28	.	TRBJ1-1	TGTGCCAGCAGTTTCTGGGGACGGGGGGGCCTGAACACTGAAGCTTTCTTT	CASSFWGRGGLNTEAFF
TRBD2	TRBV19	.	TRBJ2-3	TGTGCCAGTAGTAGCTGGACTAGCGGGGCCACAGATACGCAGTATTTT	CASSSWTSGATDTQYF
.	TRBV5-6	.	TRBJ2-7	TGTGCCAGCAGCTTGGTTCCAGGGTCCTACGAGCAGTACTTC	CASSLVPGSYEQYF
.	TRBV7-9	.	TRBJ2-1	TGTGCCAGCAGCTTAGAACTAGACCCCTACAATGAGCAGTTCTTC	CASSLELDPYNEQFF
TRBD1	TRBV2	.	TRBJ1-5	TGTGCCAGCAGTCAGACAGGGGATCAGCCCCAGCATTTT	CASSQTGDQPQHF
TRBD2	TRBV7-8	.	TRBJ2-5	TGTGCCAGCAGCTTCTTAATAGCGGGGATATTTCAAGAGACCCAGTACTTC	CASSFLIAGIFQETQYF
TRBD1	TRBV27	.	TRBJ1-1	TGTGCCAGCAGAGGCACAGGGGCCAAGGGAGCTTTCTTT	CASRGTGAKGAFF
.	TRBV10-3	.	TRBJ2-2	TGTGCCATCAGTGAGACAGGGTTGAGAACCGGGGAGCTGTTTTTT	CAISETGLRTGELFF
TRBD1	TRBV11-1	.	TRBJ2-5	TGTGCCAGCAGCCGCGAACCTGGACAGGGTTTAGAGACCCAGTACTTC	CASSREPGQGLETQYF
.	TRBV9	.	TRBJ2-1	TGTGCCAGCACTGAGGGCCTAAGCTCCTACAATGAGCAGTTCTTC	CASTEGLSSYNEQFF
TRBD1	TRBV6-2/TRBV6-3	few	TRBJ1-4	TGTGCCAGCAGCGATCGACAGGGGGAAGTAAGACTGTTTTTT	CASSDRQGEVRLFF
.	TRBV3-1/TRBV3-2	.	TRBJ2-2	TGTGCCAGCAGCCAAGAGACGGGTTTAAGGACCGGGGAGCTGTTTTTT	CASSQETGLRTGELFF
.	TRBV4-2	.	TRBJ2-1	TGTGCCAGCAGCCAAGGGGGCGGCCACAATGAGCAGTTCTTC	CASSQGGGHNEQFF
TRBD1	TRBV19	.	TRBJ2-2	TGTGCCAGTAGTATAGATAGGGGGCGGGAGCTGTTTTTT	CASSIDRGRELFF
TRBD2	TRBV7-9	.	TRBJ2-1	TGTGCCAGCCATAGCGGGAGCTCCTACAATGAGCAGTTCTTC	CASHSGSSYNEQFF
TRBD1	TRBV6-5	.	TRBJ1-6	TGTGCCAGCAGTTACTCGAGGACAGGGGAATCACCCCTCCACTTT	CASSYSRTGESPLHF
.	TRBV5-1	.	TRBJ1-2	TGCGCCCGCGGATGTGGCTACACCTTC	CARGCGYTF
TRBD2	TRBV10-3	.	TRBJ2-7	TGTGCCATCAGTGATCCTACTAGCGGTTACGAGCAGTACTTC	CAISDPTSGYEQYF
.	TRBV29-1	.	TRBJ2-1	TGCAGCGGTAGACAGGACCTCTACAATGAGCAGTTCTTC	CSGRQDLYNEQFF
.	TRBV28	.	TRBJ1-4	TGTGCCAGCAGCCTCGGACAGTTTAATGAAAAACTGTTTTTT	CASSLGQFNEKLFF
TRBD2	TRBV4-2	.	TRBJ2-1	TGTGCCAGCAGCCAAGAATGGGCTAGCGGGAATTCTTACCCTAGCTCCTACAATGAGCAGTTCTTC	CASSQEWASGNSYPSSYNEQFF
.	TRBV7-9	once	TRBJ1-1	TGTGCCAGCAGCTTTCTCTCTCGGATACAGGGAGAAGCTTTCTTT	CASSFLSRIQGEAFF
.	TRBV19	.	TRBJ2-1	TGTGCCAGTAGTATAGACTCCCAGGGCAGTGAGCAGTTCTTC	CASSIDSQGSEQFF
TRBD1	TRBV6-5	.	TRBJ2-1	TGTGCCAGCGAGCCGGACAGGGCCACCTATGAGCAGTTCTTC	CASEPDRATYEQFF
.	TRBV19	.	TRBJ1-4	TGTGCCAGTAGTGGAGTAGGAACTAATGAAAAACTGTTTTTT	CASSGVGTNEKLFF
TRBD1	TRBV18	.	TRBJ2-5	TGTGCCAGCTCACCAGGGACAGGGGGCAGGGAGACCCAGTACTTC	CASSPGTGGRETQYF
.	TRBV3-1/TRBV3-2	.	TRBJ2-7	TGTGCCAGCAGCCAATCCCCCGGGTCCTACGAGCAGTACTTC	CASSQSPGSYEQYF
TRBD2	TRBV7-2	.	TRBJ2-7	TGTGCCAGCAGCCTATTAGCGGGGGCCTACGAGCAGTACTTC	CASSLLAGAYEQYF
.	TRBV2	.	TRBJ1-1	TGTGCCAGCAGTGTGACAGGCAGAATGAACACTGAAGCTTTCTTT	CASSVTGRMNTEAFF
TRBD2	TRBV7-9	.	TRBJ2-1	TGTGCCAGCAGCACCGACACGCAGCATAGAAAACTAGCGGGACTCTCCTACAATGAGCAGTTCTTC	CASSTDTQHRKLAGLSYNEQFF
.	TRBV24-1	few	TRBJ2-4	TGTGCCACCAGTGACGGTTTCGGCAAAAACATTCAGTACTTC	CATSDGFGKNIQYF
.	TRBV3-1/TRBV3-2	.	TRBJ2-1	TGTGCCAGCAGCCAAGGCGGGCCGTCGAATGAGCAGTTCTTC	CASSQGGPSNEQFF
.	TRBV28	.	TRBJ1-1	TGTGCCAGCGAGACGGGGGTGAACACTGAAGCTTTCTTT	CASETGVNTEAFF
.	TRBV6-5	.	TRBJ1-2	TGTGCCAGCAGCTCCTCCTATGGCTACACCTTC	CASSSSYGYTF
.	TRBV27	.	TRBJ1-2	TGTGCCAGCAGTTTTGGTTGGGACACCTCTAACTATGGCTACACCTTC	CASSFGWDTSNYGYTF
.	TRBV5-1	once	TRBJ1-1	TGCGCCAGCAGGACAGGCGGCGGTATAAACATGAACACTGAAGCTTTCTTT	CASRTGGGINMNTEAFF
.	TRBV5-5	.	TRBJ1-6	TGTGCCAGCAGCGCACAACAGGGACCCTATAATTCACCCCTCCACTTT	CASSAQQGPYNSPLHF
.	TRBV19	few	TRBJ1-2	TGTGCCAGTAGTATAACAGACTATGGCTACACCTTC	CASSITDYGYTF
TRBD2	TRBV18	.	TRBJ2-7	TGTGCCAGCTCCCCCGGGACTAGCAACTACGAGCAGTACTTC	CASSPGTSNYEQYF
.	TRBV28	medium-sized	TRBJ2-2	TGTGCCAGCAGTTTCGCGGGGACCGGGGAGCTGTTTTTT	CASSFAGTGELFF
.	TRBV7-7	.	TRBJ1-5	TGTGCCAGCAGCTTAGTTCTGTATAGCAATCAGCCCCAGCATTTT	CASSLVLYSNQPQHF
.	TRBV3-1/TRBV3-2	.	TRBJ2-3	TGTGCCAGCAGCCCTCGAATAGCAGACAGTACAGATACGCAGTATTTT	CASSPRIADSTDTQYF